The present T cell receptor (beta chain) was sequenced within a study of T cells in Graves' hyperthyroidism and ophthalmopathy (dated 2019 in TCRdb). Context from the whole study: Peripheral blood samples were taken at the time of initial diagnosis, prior to any treatment. The study also compared thyroid tissue and blood T-cell repertoires from about six Graves' hyperthyroidism patients. An independent validation cohort of about 20 hyperthyroidism patients and more than 15 patients who later progressed to ophthalmopathy tested prospective prediction of ophthalmopathy. After sampling, hyperthyroidism patients received methimazole starting at 30 mg daily, and ophthalmopathy patients received high-dose intravenous methylprednisolone. According to the paper, TCR Vbeta CDR3 sequencing was carried out on 120 to 150 peripheral blood samples, which came from 40 to 45 ophthalmopathy, roughly 75 hyperthyroidism and roughly 17 progressor patients. The 100 or so discovery patients were randomly split 7:3 into training and test sets. TCR V-J signatures able to tell the groups apart were searched for in a discovery cohort of around 95 patients, of whom around 42 had Graves' ophthalmopathy and around 56 had stable Graves' hyperthyroidism. Study-wide findings and limitations: In validation, the model predicted progression to ophthalmopathy with around 71% sensitivity and roughly 72% specificity, a median of around six months before onset. Most expanded thyroid clonotypes (frequency above 0.001) were also detected in blood, suggesting blood repertoires may reflect thyroid immune responses. A model built on a 13 V-J signature distinguished ophthalmopathy from stable hyperthyroidism, reaching 85% to 90% sensitivity and about 81% specificity in cross-validation and 80%/75% in testing. No statistical method was used to fix the sample size in advance, and group allocation was not hidden from the investigators.

TCR beta CDR3 regions were amplified from RNA transcripts. The TCR CDR3 was subjected to a first round of RT-PCR using the HTBI primer set and the Qiagen OneStep RT-PCR kit. The libraries were constructed in a second round of multiplex PCR and then size-selected and purified. The libraries were sequenced on an Illumina HiSeq2000 using paired-end 100 bp reads. The study's own analysis went as follows. SOAPnuke was used to process the raw data, throwing out any read that contained adapters or uncalled bases, had a mean Phred below 15, or lacked an exact constant-primer or identifier match. COPE v1.2.5 was used to merge high-quality paired reads, and clonotypes were defined as unique nucleotide sequences. Clonotypes were aligned to IMGT TRBV, TRBD and TRBJ reference segments using MiTCR v1.1. The analysis was restricted to V-J combinations with a frequency above 0.0001, which together covered 98% to 99.2% of the repertoires. A TCS score was defined as the ratio of F50 (clonal expansion) to E x V (chaos), with BLOSUM62-based TCRdist applied between CDR3 peptides within each V-J. Welch's t-statistics and random forest reduced 500 to 650 V-J features to roughly 13, which were used in a naive Bayes classifier (R e1071). TCRdb's own reprocessing of the public reads used fastp at Q25 and MiXCR and kept productive beta chains. CDR3 protein duplicates are merged, each entry listing the most common genes and DNA. None of the V and J calls come from the authors' own analysis; TCRdb made them. The sample table records about 640,000 distinct CDR3 sequences; about 20% of these occur just once. The ten largest clonotypes hold 30% to 40% of the sample.

This clonotype was picked up a small number of times. It has no known antigen specificity. No per-base quality is available; no much larger clone lies one base away. Ophthalmopathy patients had moderately to severely active disease, Clinical Activity Score of at least 3, NOSPECS grade of at least 4, and duration under 3 months. Exclusion was applied to patients with uncontrolled infections, other autoimmune diseases, pregnancy or lactation. Clinical symptoms, serum thyroxine and TRAb, thyroid ultrasound, and orbital computed tomography formed the basis for the diagnoses. PBMCs were isolated from more than 9 ml of fresh peripheral blood by Ficoll-Paque density gradient centrifugation. Trizol reagent was used to extract total RNA, and RNA quality was then checked on an Agilent 2100 Bioanalyzer. CDR1 and CDR2 (DFQATT, SNEGSKA) derive from the germline V gene (reference sequence). Trimming removed 0 bases from V and 7 bases from J, leaving 10 bases between the germline ends. Measured from the cysteine to the phenylalanine, the CDR3 is 13 residues long. Only the CDR3 part of the read is kept: 39 bases, read in frame from the first base.

This clonotype originated in a man aged 30 to 39 with Graves' ophthalmopathy. The rearrangement joined TRBV20-1 to TRBJ2-1; the D gene cannot be named for sure. The source material was blood. The nucleotide sequence is TGCAGTGCTAGAGAAACGCTCCGGAATGAGCAGTTCTTC. The encoded protein is CSARETLRNEQFF.